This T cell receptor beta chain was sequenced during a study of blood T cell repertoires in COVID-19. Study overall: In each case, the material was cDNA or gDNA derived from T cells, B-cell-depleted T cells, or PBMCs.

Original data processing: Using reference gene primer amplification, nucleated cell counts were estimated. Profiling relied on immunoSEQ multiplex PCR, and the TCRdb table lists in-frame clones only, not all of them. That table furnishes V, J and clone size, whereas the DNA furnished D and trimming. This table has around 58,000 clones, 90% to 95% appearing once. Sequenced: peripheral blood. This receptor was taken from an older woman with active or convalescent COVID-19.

The CDR3 bases are TGCGCCAGCAGCCCGGATCGACAGGGAAGAATTGAAAAACTGTTTTTT. It yields the protein CASSPDRQGRIEKLFF. The chain couples TRBV5-1 to TRBJ1-4; 7 bases are shared with TRBD1. The J segment lost 7 bases and the V segment lost 4 bases, leaving 13 bases of the junction unmatched. Germline V CDR1 and CDR2: SGHRS, YFSETQ. The CDR3 extends over 16 amino acids.